One and the same sample provided the 27 T cell receptor beta chains below, sequenced in a study of cytomegalovirus exposure and HLA in healthy donors. Both 60 Vbeta primers and 13 Jbeta primers went into the PCR. Clones were read by immunoSEQ multiplex PCR, and TCRdb kept only the in-frame ones, dropping some. The data show 120,000 or so clones, 8% to 11% seen once. Source material: PBMCs. The receptors were gathered from a woman in her late teens or twenties in good health and CMV-seropositive.

V usage is TRBV27 and J usage is TRBJ2-1, with TRBD1 as a possible D gene (5 bases). Trimming took off 5 bases at V and 4 bases at J, with 21 bases between the two ends. Germline CDR1 is MNHEY and CDR2 is SMNVEV (reference sequence). The CDR3 is made up of 17 amino acids. The chain's CDR3 is CASSPQEIAQRYNEQFF. In DNA form, the CDR3 reads TGTGCCAGCAGTCCACAGGAAATAGCTCAGCGATACAATGAGCAGTTCTTC.

This clone was detected only a few times. The J gene is TRBJ2-7, the V gene TRBV7-6; 9 nucleotides align to TRBD1. Germline CDR1 is SGHVS and CDR2 is FNYEAQ. The CDR3 runs 14 residues. The ends lost 3 bases at V and 6 bases at J; junction bases unmatched: 6. The CDR3 region is CASSFGTGYSEQYF. CDR3 coding DNA: TGTGCCAGCAGCTTCGGGACAGGGTACTCCGAGCAGTACTTC.

This clone was picked up a small number of times. The rearrangement uses TRBV18 and TRBJ1-5; 8 bases match TRBD1. Germline trimming cut 11 bases from V and 4 bases from J; bases unmatched to any gene: 7. This CDR3 has 13 amino acids. Looked up from germline, CDR1 is KGHSH and CDR2 is LQKENI. Written as DNA, the CDR3 is TGTGCCTCAGGGACAGGATCAAATCAGCCCCAGCATTTT. It specifies CASGTGSNQPQHF.

The chain joins TRBV6-6 to TRBJ1-1; D uncertain. Germline loops: CDR1 MNHNY, CDR2 SVGAGI (reference sequence). V dropped 2 bases and J dropped 4 bases, with 17 bases sitting between them. This CDR3 has 16 amino acids. The CDR3 DNA reads TGTGCCAGCAGTTACGCCGGGGAAAGGTTTGGCACTGAAGCTTTCTTT. Protein product: CASSYAGERFGTEAFF.

In its sample, this clone was seen a few times. The chain combines TRBV10-1 with TRBJ1-1; TRBD1 might be the D (5 bases). Germline CDR1 is WNHNN and CDR2 is SYGVQD (reference sequence). Trimming cost V 4 bases and J 1 base, with 10 bases left between them. The length of the CDR3 is 14 residues. The CDR3 sequence is CASSAGQKNTEAFF. The CDR3 nucleotides are TGCGCCAGCAGTGCAGGGCAGAAGAACACTGAAGCTTTCTTT.

This clone was observed a handful of times. This rearrangement joins TRBV28 to TRBJ2-1; 7 bases are shared with TRBD2. The CDR3 totals 18 residues. V dropped 6 bases and J dropped 1; count of bases not matched to a gene: 15. The germline CDR1 and CDR2 sequences are MDHEN and SYDVKM. CDR3 coding DNA: TGTGCCAGCAGCTTTCCCATTAGCGGGCCTAGATCCTACAATGAGCAGTTCTTC. Residues: CASSFPISGPRSYNEQFF.

This chain uses TRBV30 with TRBJ2-3, with no clear D. V dropped 5 bases and J dropped 2 bases, with 11 bases sitting between them. There are 13 residues in the CDR3. The germline V gene has CDR1 GTSNPN and CDR2 SVGIG (reference sequence). The CDR3 loop is CAWAVLNTDTQYF. DNA of the CDR3: TGTGCCTGGGCCGTACTTAACACAGATACGCAGTATTTT.

The chain carries TRBV28 and TRBJ1-2; 7 nucleotides line up with TRBD1. The ends lost 5 bases at V and 6 bases at J; junction bases unmatched: 30. This CDR3 spans 21 amino acids. Germline loops: CDR1 MDHEN, CDR2 SYDVKM. CDR3 bases: TGTGCCAGCAGTCCACGGGAGACAGGGTCCCAGATTTTTGATAAATTCGATGGCTACACCTTC. Translated, it gives CASSPRETGSQIFDKFDGYTF.

This clone was picked up a small number of times. The genes are TRBV7-3 and TRBJ2-1; TRBD2 aligns across 15 bases. Germline CDR1 reads SGHTA; CDR2 reads FQGTGA. The trim removed 8 bases at V and 8 bases at J, leaving 4 bases unmatched. CDR3 length: 14 residues. In DNA, the CDR3 is TGTGCCAGCGGGACTAGCGGGGGGTGGGATGAGCAGTTCTTC. As protein: CASGTSGGWDEQFF.

This clone was counted only a few times. The chain employs TRBV18 and TRBJ1-4, with D possibly being TRBD1 (6 bases). In germline, CDR1 is KGHSH, CDR2 LQKENI. The V gene lost 0 bases and the J gene lost 4 bases, with 9 bases spanning the gap. The CDR3 extends over 15 amino acids. The CDR3 is CASSPPDRFNEKLFF. In DNA, the CDR3 is TGTGCCAGCTCACCACCGGACAGATTTAATGAAAAACTGTTTTTT.

The chain recombines TRBV5-1 with TRBJ1-1; 8 nucleotides align to TRBD1. Germline V gives CDR1 SGHRS, CDR2 YFSETQ. The CDR3 spans 14 residues. The V gene end was trimmed by 4 bases and the J gene end by 4 bases; junction bases not matched to a gene: 6. The CDR3 DNA reads as TGCGCCAGCAGCACAGGGGGTCATGGCACTGAAGCTTTCTTT. Translating it yields CASSTGGHGTEAFF.

The chain has TRBV5-1 and TRBJ2-3; the D gene is possibly TRBD2 (6 bases). CDR1 is SGHRS and CDR2 is YFSETQ in the germline V gene. CDR3 length equals 14 residues. Trimming stripped 6 bases from V and 0 bases from J, with 11 bases between. The CDR3 reads CASKRGGSTDTQYF. The CDR3 coding sequence is TGCGCCAGCAAAAGGGGAGGAAGCACAGATACGCAGTATTTT.

The chain is built from TRBV29-1 and TRBJ2-5; 7 bases agree with TRBD1. With V trimmed by 7 bases and J by 5 bases, 7 bases remained unmatched. Per germline, CDR1 SQVTM and CDR2 ANQGSEA. This CDR3 spans 12 amino acids. The chain's CDR3 is CSAGQVSETQYF. CDR3 in DNA: TGCAGCGCAGGACAGGTATCGGAGACCCAGTACTTC.

This clone was seen a handful of times. V is TRBV5-1 and J is TRBJ1-1; D gene unclear. The CDR3 runs 14 residues. CDR1 is SGHRS and CDR2 is YFSETQ in the germline V gene. V lost 0 bases, J lost 1 base, and 7 bases lay in between. CDR3 DNA: TGCGCCAGCAGCTTGGAAGGGAGGAACACTGAAGCTTTCTTT. Translated: CASSLEGRNTEAFF. Full variable domain (remainder filled in from reference TRBV5-1 and TRBJ1-1): KAGVTQTPRYLIKTRGQQVTLSCSPISGHRSVSWYQQTPGQGLQFLFEYFSETQRNKGNFPGRFSGRQFSNSRSEMNVSTLELGDSALYLCASSLEGRNTEAFFGQGTRLTVV.

This clone came up a few times. The V gene is TRBV11-3, the J gene TRBJ1-4, with D unclear. This CDR3 comprises 13 residues. The germline V and J ends were trimmed by 5 bases and 4 bases, with 8 bases remaining between them. Germline CDR1 SGHNT, CDR2 YENEEA. CDR3 DNA sequence: TGTGCCAGCAGCAGCGGAAATAATGAAAAACTGTTTTTT. Encoded protein: CASSSGNNEKLFF.

This clone came up a few times. The J gene is TRBJ2-5, the V gene TRBV6-5; D may be TRBD2 (6 bases). The CDR3 consists of 12 residues. Germline loops: CDR1 MNHEY, CDR2 SVGAGI. V lost 7 bases to trimming and J lost 4 bases, with 10 bases between them. As DNA, the CDR3 is TGTGCCAGCAAGTCTAGCGTAGAGACCCAGTACTTC. The encoded protein is CASKSSVETQYF.

This clone was counted only a few times. The J gene is TRBJ2-2, the V gene TRBV7-8, with D perhaps TRBD2 (5 bases). The germline V gene encodes CDR1 SGHVS and CDR2 FQNEAQ. The CDR3 is made up of 14 amino acids. The V and J ends lost 0 bases and 8 bases respectively, with 10 bases between them. The CDR3 sequence: CASSLAGIRGELFF. The CDR3 nucleotides are TGTGCCAGCAGCTTAGCCGGGATACGGGGGGAGCTGTTTTTT.

The V and J genes are TRBV9 and TRBJ2-7, with TRBD2 matching over 9 bases. V dropped 4 bases and J dropped 4; count of bases not matched to a gene: 3. The CDR3 contains 13 residues. Germline-derived CDR1 and CDR2 are SGDLS and YYNGEE. The CDR3 nucleotides are TGTGCCAGCAGCCTTAGCGGGAGTTACGAGCAGTACTTC. Amino acid sequence: CASSLSGSYEQYF.

This clone was seen only a few times. As DNA, the CDR3 is TGTGCCAGCAGTGAAGGGCTCCCACTAAAGTACGAGCAGTACTTC. It codes for CASSEGLPLKYEQYF. The chain recombines TRBV2 with TRBJ2-7; D is unresolved. Trimming pared 1 base from V and 4 bases from J, leaving 14 bases between. The V gene's germline CDR1 is SNHLY and CDR2 FYNNEI. The CDR3 loop spans 15 amino acids.

This chain uses TRBV9 with TRBJ1-4; D call uncertain. The germline CDR1 and CDR2 sequences are SGDLS and YYNGEE. Trimming left V 4 bases short and J 6 bases short, with 16 bases between. The CDR3 runs to 15 residues. This CDR3 reads CASSPSAKSDEKLFF. The CDR3 coding sequence is TGTGCCAGCAGCCCAAGCGCAAAGAGCGATGAAAAACTGTTTTTT. Drawing the rest from reference TRBV9 and TRBJ1-4, the complete variable domain is DSGVTQTPKHLITATGQRVTLRCSPRSGDLSVYWYQQSLDQGLQFLIQYYNGEERAKGNILERFSAQQFPDLHSELNLSSLELGDSALYFCASSPSAKSDEKLFFGSGTQLSVL.

This clone has just a few counts. V and J are TRBV6-4 and TRBJ1-2; a weak D match, TRBD1 (6 bases). The CDR3 totals 18 residues. From germline, CDR1 is MRHNA and CDR2 SNTAGT. Trimming removed 2 bases from V and 6 bases from J, with 25 bases in between. Here the CDR3 reads CASSDPLEEQGRLNGYTF. CDR3 DNA sequence: TGTGCCAGCAGTGACCCCCTCGAGGAACAGGGACGGTTGAATGGCTACACCTTC.

The gene calls are TRBV18 and TRBJ2-7; 13 bases agree with TRBD2. CDR3 length: 17 amino acids. Germline V gives CDR1 KGHSH, CDR2 LQKENI. Unmatched junction bases numbered 8, after V lost 3 bases and J lost 3 bases. The CDR3 here is CASSPGTSGTVSYEQYF. The DNA for the CDR3 is TGTGCCAGCTCACCCGGGACTAGCGGGACCGTTAGCTACGAGCAGTACTTC.

Only a few counts were recorded for this clone. DNA of the CDR3: TGTGCCAGCAGTTTTTTCGACACTGAAGCTTTCTTT. It yields the protein CASSFFDTEAFF. The chain combines TRBV28 with TRBJ1-1; D is ambiguous. The length of the CDR3 is 12 residues. V lost 3 bases to trimming and J lost 3 bases, with 5 bases between them. CDR1 and CDR2 from the germline V gene are MDHEN and SYDVKM.

This chain uses TRBV29-1 with TRBJ1-2, with unresolved D. V was shortened by 8 bases and J by 6 bases, with 16 bases between the two germline ends. The CDR3 runs 12 residues. CDR1 SQVTM and CDR2 ANQGSEA come from the germline V gene. The chain's CDR3 is CSYRPPADGYTF. The CDR3 bases are TGCAGCTACCGTCCCCCCGCAGATGGCTACACCTTC. Using reference TRBV29-1 and TRBJ1-2 for the parts outside the CDR3, the full variable domain is SAVISQKPSRDICQRGTSLTIQCQVDSQVTMMFWYRQQPGQSLTLIATANQGSEATYESGFVIDKFPISRPNLTFSTLTVSNMSPEDSSIYLCSYRPPADGYTFGSGTRLTVV.

The chain couples TRBV28 to TRBJ2-7, with no clear D. Looked up from germline, CDR1 is MDHEN and CDR2 is SYDVKM. The ends were cut back, 1 base at V and 4 bases at J, with 2 bases in the middle. There are 11 residues in the CDR3. The chain's CDR3 is CASSLLYEQYF. CDR3 sequence (DNA): TGTGCCAGCAGTTTATTATACGAGCAGTACTTC.

This clone was seen a handful of times. This chain uses TRBV27 with TRBJ2-1; TRBD1 agrees at 7 bases. CDR1 MNHEY and CDR2 SMNVEV come from the germline V gene (reference sequence). With V trimmed by 3 bases and J by 2 bases, 4 bases remained unmatched. The CDR3 runs 15 residues. The CDR3 nucleotides read TGTGCCAGCAGTTTGGCGCAGGGGGCCTACAATGAGCAGTTCTTC. It specifies CASSLAQGAYNEQFF.

This clone was seen only a few times. The genes are TRBV28 and TRBJ1-2, with D perhaps matching TRBD1 (6 bases). There are 14 residues in the CDR3. V was trimmed by 7 bases and J by 2 bases, leaving 14 bases between them. Germline lookup yields CDR1 MDHEN and CDR2 SYDVKM. CDR3 amino acids: CASTQPGTNYGYTF. The CDR3 nucleotides are TGTGCCAGCACTCAACCCGGGACAAACTATGGCTACACCTTC.